The 16 T cell receptor beta chains presented below share a single source sample, sequenced in a study of low-dose radiotherapy and immunotherapy resistance in tumors. The time point was: after trial treatment. Treatment here: LDRT plus nivolumab, ipilimumab, low-dose cyclophosphamide and aspirin (RACIN trial). Primers targeting TRAV and TRBV primed first-strand cDNA, covering alpha and beta chains. A roughly 21-cycle PCR with a constant-region primer and V-primer adapter amplified TCRs. TCRdb reprocessed the reads via MiXCR and lists one record per CDR3 protein. The sample holds more than 90,000 distinct CDR3 sequences; around 21% are singletons and the top ten take over 4%. The specimen comprised PBMCs, sampled after low-dose radiotherapy plus immunotherapy. Receptors originate from a male donor with prostate cancer.

This clonotype has a count of ten or more. One end of the junction does not line up with germline, which may come from a read error. This chain links TRBV3-1 with TRBJ2-1; D remains ambiguous. The CDR3 loop spans 11 amino acids. In germline, CDR1 is LGHDT, CDR2 YNNKEL (reference sequence). In DNA form, the CDR3 reads TGTGCCAGCAGTCAAGAAGGGGAGCAGTTCTTC. It encodes CASSQEGEQFF.

This rearrangement joins TRBV19 to TRBJ1-5; D is possibly TRBD1 (5 bases). Germline CDR1 and CDR2: LNHDA and SQIVND (reference sequence). Trimming cost V 3 bases and J 6 bases, with 6 bases left between them. The CDR3 is made up of 12 amino acids. CDR3 nucleotides: TGTGCCAGTAGTATCGGGGGTCAGCCCCAGCATTTT. The encoded protein is CASSIGGQPQHF. Using reference TRBV19 and TRBJ1-5 for the parts outside the CDR3, the full variable domain is DGGITQSPKYLFRKEGQNVTLSCEQNLNHDAMYWYRQDPGQGLRLIYYSQIVNDFQKGDIAEGYSVSREKKESFPLTVTSAQKNPTAFYLCASSIGGQPQHFGDGTRLSIL.

This clonotype was observed at least ten times. The rearrangement uses TRBV6-5 and TRBJ1-5, with D perhaps matching TRBD1 (6 bases). V was pared by 6 bases and J by 2 bases, with 11 bases between. Germline-derived CDR1 and CDR2 are MNHEY and SVGAGI. This CDR3 is built from 14 residues. This CDR3 is CASRMTGGNQPQHF. The DNA for the CDR3 is TGTGCCAGCAGGATGACAGGAGGCAATCAGCCCCAGCATTTT.

This clonotype was recorded many times. The chain has TRBV7-9 and TRBJ1-1; tentatively, D is TRBD1 (5 bases). V gave up 5 bases and J gave up 3 bases, with 13 bases separating them. The CDR3 contains 14 residues. Per germline, CDR1 SEHNR and CDR2 FQNEAQ (reference sequence). The CDR3, as DNA: TGTGCCAGCAGCCCCCGACAGTCGTACACTGAAGCTTTCTTT. It is translated as CASSPRQSYTEAFF.

This clonotype was counted many times. This chain joins TRBV11-2 and TRBJ2-2; no firm D call. This CDR3 has 14 amino acids. Germline CDR1 SGHAT, CDR2 FQNNGV. V lost 1 base to trimming and J lost 1 base, with 4 bases between them. CDR3 loop: CASSLGQNTGELFF. The CDR3 DNA is TGTGCCAGCAGCTTAGGCCAGAACACCGGGGAGCTGTTTTTT.

Comment on this clonotype: A much larger clone sits a single nucleotide away, making a read error possible. The chain couples TRBV7-8 to TRBJ2-7; 11 bases line up with TRBD1. CDR3 length: 18 amino acids. Germline loops: CDR1 SGHVS, CDR2 FQNEAQ. V trimming: 2 bases; J trimming: 7 bases; junction bases outside the gene matches: 16. The CDR3 spells CASSLLGTGGRSYNEQYF. CDR3 nucleotides: TGTGCCAGCAGCTTACTGGGGACAGGGGGGAGGTCCTACAATGAGCAGTACTTC. The full variable domain, completed using reference TRBV7-8 and TRBJ2-7, is GAGVSQSPRYKVAKRGQDVALRCDPISGHVSLFWYQQALGQGPEFLTYFQNEAQLDKSGLPSDRFFAERPEGSVSTLKIQRTQQEDSAVYLCASSLLGTGGRSYNEQYFGPGTRLTVT.

V and J are TRBV5-6 and TRBJ1-2; D call uncertain. Germline V gene data show CDR1 as SGHDT and CDR2 as YYEEEE. Trimming cost V 1 base and J 8 bases, with 9 bases left between them. The CDR3 spans 12 residues. CDR3 in amino acids: CASSLRWSGYTF. In nucleotides, the CDR3 is TGTGCCAGCAGCTTGAGGTGGAGCGGCTACACCTTC. The whole variable domain, filled in from reference TRBV5-6 and TRBJ1-2, reads DAGVTQSPTHLIKTRGQQVTLRCSPKSGHDTVSWYQQALGQGPQFIFQYYEEEERQRGNFPDRFSGHQFPNYSSELNVNALLLGDSALYLCASSLRWSGYTFGSGTRLTVV.

In this sample, this clonotype turned up many times. The chain has TRBV2 and TRBJ1-1; D remains ambiguous. This CDR3 contains 15 residues. Per the germline V gene, CDR1 is SNHLY and CDR2 is FYNNEI. Trimming stripped 8 bases from V and 0 bases from J, with 16 bases between. CDR3: CASGKGTSMNTEAFF. CDR3 in DNA: TGTGCCAGCGGAAAAGGTACGAGTATGAACACTGAAGCTTTCTTT.

This clonotype was detected ten times or more. J is TRBJ2-3 and V is TRBV21-1; TRBD1, the D gene given by the table, was not confirmed from the DNA. TRBV21-1 is listed as a pseudogene. The CDR3 is 15 amino acids. The CDR3 sequence is CASALPGHVTDTQYF. CDR3 in DNA: TGTGCCAGCGCTTTACCGGGACACGTCACAGATACGCAGTATTTT.

The V and J genes are TRBV6-2 or TRBV6-3 and TRBJ2-7; D may be TRBD2 (5 bases). Germline CDR1 MNHEY, CDR2 SVGEGT. The CDR3 loop spans 11 amino acids. The V gene lost 5 bases and the J gene lost 3 bases, with 5 bases spanning the gap. In DNA form, the CDR3 reads TGTGCCAGCAGTGACTACTACGAGCAGTACTTC. It encodes CASSDYYEQYF.

Turning to this clonotype: A much larger clone differs from this one at a single base, so this may be a read error. V is TRBV5-1 and J is TRBJ2-3, with D perhaps TRBD1 (6 bases). The CDR3 totals 15 residues. Germline lookup yields CDR1 SGHRS and CDR2 YFSETQ. The CDR3 coding sequence is TGCGCCGGCAGCTTGGACAGCTCCCGCACAGATACGCAGTATTTT. It specifies CAGSLDSSRTDTQYF.

This clonotype appeared many times. The rearrangement joins TRBV6-1 to TRBJ2-7; 10 positions agree with TRBD2. CDR1 is MNHNS and CDR2 is SASEGT in the germline V gene. CDR3 length: 15 amino acids. V lost 5 bases to trimming and J lost 1 base; unmatched junction nucleotides: 5. CDR3 in DNA: TGTGCCAGCAGTTACTTAGCGGGGGGATCCTACGAGCAGTACTTC. Translating it yields CASSYLAGGSYEQYF.

In its sample, this clonotype was seen many times. V and J are TRBV24-1 and TRBJ2-1; D uncertain. The CDR3 is 15 residues long. Germline V gene lookup returns CDR1 KGHDR and CDR2 SFDVKD. Deletions cut 4 bases from V and 6 bases from J, with 15 bases between. This CDR3 is CATSDTGHPSNEQFF. CDR3 coding DNA: TGTGCCACCAGTGACACGGGCCATCCCTCCAATGAGCAGTTCTTC.

This clonotype was seen many times. V and J are TRBV6-1 and TRBJ2-2, with 11 positions matching TRBD2. Unmatched junction bases numbered 4, after V lost 4 bases and J lost 6 bases. This CDR3 comprises 15 residues. The germline gives CDR1 MNHNS, CDR2 SASEGT. The DNA for the CDR3 is TGTGCCAGCAGTGCGGGTAGCGGGGGGGCCGGGGAGCTGTTTTTT. This gives the protein CASSAGSGGAGELFF.

This clonotype was counted at least ten times. V and J are TRBV19 and TRBJ2-2; 7 bases map to TRBD1. This CDR3 spans 17 amino acids. The V gene end was trimmed by 2 bases and the J gene end by 2 bases; junction bases not matched to a gene: 8. CDR1 LNHDA and CDR2 SQIVND come from the germline V gene (reference sequence). As DNA, the CDR3 is TGTGCCAGTAGTATAAGGCAGGGGGTAATAAACACCGGGGAGCTGTTTTTT. Translation gives CASSIRQGVINTGELFF.

This clonotype was recorded at least ten times. The chain uses TRBV11-2 and TRBJ2-1; D not resolved. The CDR3 contains 17 residues. The germline V gene has CDR1 SGHAT and CDR2 FQNNGV. Trimming left V 6 bases short and J 1 base short, with 19 bases between. As DNA, the CDR3 is TGTGCCAGCAGTTTCTCAGGTGGGCGTAGTTCCTACAATGAGCAGTTCTTC. It yields the protein CASSFSGGRSSYNEQFF.